The clone carrying this T cell receptor beta chain is a singleton in its sample. Other DNA sequences in this specimen translate into the identical CDR3. The data were taken from a study of blood T cell repertoires in COVID-19. The assay was immunoSEQ multiplex PCR, and TCRdb's table has in-frame clones only and misses some. The data contain 200,000 to 250,000 clones, roughly 86% of them seen just once; the ten biggest clones take up 2.5% to 3%. Germline values: CDR1 MNHEY, CDR2 SMNVEV (reference sequence). CDR3 length equals 14 residues. V lost 3 bases and J 5 bases, leaving 13 bases between the germline ends.

The chain couples TRBV27 to TRBJ1-1; a weak D match, TRBD1 (6 bases). The source is a woman in her thirties with acute COVID-19. Material for sequencing was PBMCs or T cells enriched from blood (not recorded which). Here the CDR3 DNA reads TGTGCCAGCAGTTTGAGAGGGGGAAGGACTGAAGCTTTCTTT. Encoded protein: CASSLRGGRTEAFF.